These T cell receptor beta chains were read from a single sample in a study of blood T cell repertoires in COVID-19. Only in-frame clones appear in the TCRdb table, and some are missing; sequencing was by immunoSEQ multiplex PCR. The sample carries about 200,000 clones, approximately 90% recorded once. The sequencing sample was made of peripheral blood. The receptors derive from a middle-aged man with active or convalescent COVID-19. Each CDR3 is given without its conserved first and last residue. The size field is filled for only some rows; it gives once, few, many or a size class.

TRBJ1-3 - TRBV5-1 ASSLDAERFNTIY
TRBJ1-4 once TRBV7-2 ASSPQGQEATNEKLF
TRBJ1-4 - TRBV1 TSSPLRRRQKQGEKLF
TRBJ2-2 - TRBV7-2 ASSHGGLDTGELF
TRBJ2-1 - TRBV11-3 ASSLEAGGSYNEQF
TRBJ1-1 few TRBV4-1 ASSQEEFAGNTEAF
TRBJ1-5 few TRBV28 ASSPLPGQEKH
TRBJ1-1 - TRBV7-2 ASSLQGARTEAF
TRBJ1-3 few TRBV7-9 ASSSWTGVTGNTIY
TRBJ2-5 - TRBV6-2/TRBV6-3 ASSAPRPLAGGLETQY
TRBJ2-5 - TRBV18 ASSLTSAETQY
TRBJ2-5 - TRBV2 ASTSLAGVVETQY
TRBJ1-5 - TRBV7-3 ASSPQGGNQPQH
TRBJ2-1 - TRBV28 ASSLVQEYNEQF
TRBJ1-6 - TRBV6-6 ASGGQGASPLH
TRBJ1-1 - TRBV30 AWSSAANTEAF
TRBJ2-3 - TRBV6-5 ASREGQDTQY
TRBJ1-2 - TRBV6-5 ASSLQGVYGYT
TRBJ2-1 - TRBV10-1 ASTYNEQF
TRBJ2-7 - TRBV29-1 SVEATGGRDEQY
TRBJ2-3 - TRBV4-3 ASSQELGPGGTDTQY
TRBJ1-6 - TRBV27 ASTKTFGTGYNSPLH
TRBJ1-1 once TRBV6-1 ASSEGQWNTEAF
TRBJ1-3 - TRBV6-5 ASSYGGRKDGNTIY
TRBJ1-2 - TRBV30 AWTWTGEGYT
TRBJ1-6 - TRBV9 ASSPRDRGVSSPLH
TRBJ2-2 - TRBV1 TNPASRTGELF
TRBJ2-4 - TRBV2 ASSELADGKNIQY
TRBJ1-5 - TRBV6-5 ARGGGQPQH
TRBJ2-5 once TRBV5-6 ASSRVGQETQY
TRBJ2-1 few TRBV5-1 ASSVRGATYNEQF
TRBJ1-5 - TRBV28 ASSLSGGGNGQPQH
TRBJ1-5 - TRBV2 ASSGGMGGGQPQH
TRBJ1-2 - TRBV19 ASNQLRDSYGYT
TRBJ1-2 - TRBV19 ASIAGDRGAFGYT
TRBJ2-3 - TRBV29-1 SGLGLAGGSDTQY
TRBJ1-4 - TRBV27 ASRGGALNEKLF
TRBJ2-7 - TRBV24-1 ATSDPQASGSHEQY
TRBJ2-2 - TRBV4-3 ASSQVQGGTGELF
TRBJ2-5 - TRBV19 ASSTSHVPRETQY
TRBJ1-4 - TRBV18 ASSVTPLSKTNEKLF
TRBJ2-3 few TRBV11-2 ASSRRGIADTQY
TRBJ2-2 - TRBV19 ASKQRTGTGELF
TRBJ2-6 - TRBV6-5 ASSPGGSGANVLT
TRBJ2-7 - TRBV2 ASSYKAYYYEQY
TRBJ1-3 - TRBV30 AWSHTGVAGNTIY
TRBJ1-3 - TRBV19 ASSIARTGFDTIY
TRBJ2-2 - TRBV3-1/TRBV3-2 ASSHWGQNTGELF
TRBJ2-7 - TRBV6-1 ASSERTGGWY
TRBJ1-6 once TRBV6-5 ASSDIGQGKQPLH
TRBJ1-2 - TRBV2 ASSPEQAPNYGYT
TRBJ2-7 - TRBV12-5 ASGPRRLEQY
TRBJ1-2 - TRBV12-3/TRBV12-4 ASTRSANYGYT
TRBJ2-7 - TRBV7-9 ASSLTGDYEQY
TRBJ1-4 - TRBV18 ASSPREGGHEKLF